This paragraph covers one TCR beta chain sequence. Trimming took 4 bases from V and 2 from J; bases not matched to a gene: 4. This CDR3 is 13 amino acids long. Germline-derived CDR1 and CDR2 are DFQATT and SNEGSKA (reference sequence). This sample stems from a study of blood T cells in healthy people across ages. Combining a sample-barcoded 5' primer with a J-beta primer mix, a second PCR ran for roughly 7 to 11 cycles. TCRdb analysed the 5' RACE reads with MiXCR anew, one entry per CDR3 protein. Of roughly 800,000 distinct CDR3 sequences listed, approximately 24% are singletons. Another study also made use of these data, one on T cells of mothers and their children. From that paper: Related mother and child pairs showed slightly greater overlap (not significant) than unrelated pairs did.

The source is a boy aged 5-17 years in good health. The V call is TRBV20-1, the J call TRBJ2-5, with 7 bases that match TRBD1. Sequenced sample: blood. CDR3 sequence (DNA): TGCAGTGCTACGCAGGGACAGCAAGAGACCCAGTACTTC. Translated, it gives CSATQGQQETQYF.